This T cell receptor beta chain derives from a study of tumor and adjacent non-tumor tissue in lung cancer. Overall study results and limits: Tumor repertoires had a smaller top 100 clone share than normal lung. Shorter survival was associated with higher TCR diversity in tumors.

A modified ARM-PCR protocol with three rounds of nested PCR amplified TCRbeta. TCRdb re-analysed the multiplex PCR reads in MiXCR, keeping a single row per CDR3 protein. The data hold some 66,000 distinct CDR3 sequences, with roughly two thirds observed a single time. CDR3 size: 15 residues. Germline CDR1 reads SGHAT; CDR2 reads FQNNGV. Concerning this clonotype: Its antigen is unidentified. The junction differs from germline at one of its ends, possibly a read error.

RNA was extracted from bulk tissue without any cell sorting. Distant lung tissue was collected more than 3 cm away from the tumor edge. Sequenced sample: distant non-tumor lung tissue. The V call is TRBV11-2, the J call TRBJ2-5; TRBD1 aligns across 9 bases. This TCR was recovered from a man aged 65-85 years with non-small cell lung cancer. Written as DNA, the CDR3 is TGTGCCAACCGCTTAGTAGGACAGGGGACAGAGGCCCAGTACTTC. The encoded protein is CANRLVGQGTEAQYF.